These T cell receptor beta chains were read from a single sample in a study of CD8 T cells in ankylosing spondylitis. TCRdb re-derived calls from the 5' RACE reads in MiXCR, one entry per CDR3 protein. Here the sample spans around 390,000 distinct CDR3 sequences, around 22% being singletons. The sample consisted of blood, either unsorted or a sorted T cell fraction (not recorded which). Receptors originate from a male donor with ankylosing spondylitis. Both conserved end residues are part of each CDR3. The order of the fields is V gene, J gene, clone size, D gene, CDR3 DNA, CDR3 protein. The D gene is left open where the match is weak. Where a row states a size, it is once, few, many or the class of an expanded clone; other rows omit it.

V: TRBV7-3; J: TRBJ2-7; size: .; D: .; DNA: TGTGCCAGCAGCCCCACCTCCAGGGGGGTGGACTACGAGCAGTACTTC; CDR3: CASSPTSRGVDYEQYF
V: TRBV27; J: TRBJ2-1; size: few; D: TRBD2; DNA: TGTGCCACTAGGGCCCTAGCGGGAGGATCCTACAATGAGCAGTTCTTC; CDR3: CATRALAGGSYNEQFF
V: TRBV9; J: TRBJ2-1; size: .; D: .; DNA: TGTGCCAGCAGCGTAGATCCCCTCACCCGGGAGCAGTTCTTC; CDR3: CASSVDPLTREQFF
V: TRBV29-1; J: TRBJ1-2; size: few; D: TRBD1; DNA: TGCAGCGCTGGACAGGGGCAGAACGGCTACACCTTC; CDR3: CSAGQGQNGYTF
V: TRBV5-4; J: TRBJ2-5; size: .; D: .; DNA: TGTGCCAGCAGCTTTTCGTCGGGAGCCTGGGAGACCCAGTACTTC; CDR3: CASSFSSGAWETQYF
V: TRBV20-1; J: TRBJ2-2; size: .; D: TRBD2; DNA: TGCAGTGCTAGCTGGCTAGCGGGCCCGAACACCGGGGAGCTGTTTTTT; CDR3: CSASWLAGPNTGELFF
V: TRBV23-1; J: TRBJ2-1; size: .; D: .; DNA: TGCGCCAGCAGTCAATCGAGAAATGAGCAGTTCTTC; CDR3: CASSQSRNEQFF
V: TRBV28; J: TRBJ2-7; size: .; D: TRBD2; DNA: TGTGCCAGCAGCCCGGCAGGACTAGCGGCATCCTACGAGCAGTACTTC; CDR3: CASSPAGLAASYEQYF
V: TRBV20-1; J: TRBJ2-3; size: .; D: .; DNA: TGCAGTGCTAGCTCGCGGGGCGATACGCAGTATTTT; CDR3: CSASSRGDTQYF
V: TRBV6-5; J: TRBJ1-5; size: many; D: TRBD1; DNA: TGTGCCAGCAGTTTGGAAGGGGGCCGGTATCAGCCCCAGCATTTT; CDR3: CASSLEGGRYQPQHF